This is a list of T cell receptor beta chains from one sample in a study of blood T cell repertoires in COVID-19. Sequencing used immunoSEQ multiplex PCR; TCRdb keeps in-frame clones, though not all of them. This sample yields under 150,000 clones, of which more than 85% are seen a single time; more than 15% belongs to the top ten. Sequenced sample: peripheral blood. Receptors originate from a man aged 50 to 59 with active or convalescent COVID-19. Both conserved end residues are part of each CDR3. The D gene is left open where the match is weak. Not all rows give a size; the values are once, few, many and, for expanded clones, a class.

d_call	v_call	j_call	clone_size	cdr3_nt	cdr3_aa
TRBD1	TRBV24-1	TRBJ1-2	-	TGTGCCACCAGTGATCGAGGACAGGGGGCAGGCTATGGCTACACCTTC	CATSDRGQGAGYGYTF
-	TRBV7-2	TRBJ1-4	-	TGTGCCAGCAGCTTTGCCCCAGGTGCGGGGGTGGAAAAACTGTTTTTT	CASSFAPGAGVEKLFF
-	TRBV5-1	TRBJ2-7	-	TGCGCCAGCAGCTTGGCTGTGGCCCCTTACGAGCAGTACTTC	CASSLAVAPYEQYF
-	TRBV5-1	TRBJ1-1	-	TGCGCCAGCAGCTTGGATCCCGGGAGTGGTGAAGCTTTCTTT	CASSLDPGSGEAFF
TRBD1	TRBV30	TRBJ1-5	few	TGTGCCTGGAGTCACTGGGACAGGGGGCTCGATCAGCCCCAGCATTTT	CAWSHWDRGLDQPQHF
-	TRBV2	TRBJ1-4	-	TGTGCCAGCAGTGCCCTCACAGGGAGGGATAATGAAAAACTGTTTTTT	CASSALTGRDNEKLFF
-	TRBV6-2/TRBV6-3	TRBJ2-2	-	TGTGCCAGCAGTTACCGTGGACTATCGAACACCGGGGAGCTGTTTTTT	CASSYRGLSNTGELFF
-	TRBV12-5	TRBJ1-1	-	TGTGCTAGTGGTTTGGAAAGGAGTGAAGCTTTCTTT	CASGLERSEAFF
-	TRBV4-1	TRBJ2-7	-	TGCGCCAGCAGCCAAAACGAGGGATACGAGCAGTACTTC	CASSQNEGYEQYF
-	TRBV7-2	TRBJ2-5	-	TGTGCCAGCAGCTTAAAAACCACCCGGGTGGCCGAGACCCAGTACTTC	CASSLKTTRVAETQYF
-	TRBV7-2	TRBJ2-3	-	TGTGCCAGCAGCCTGGACTACACAGATACGCAGTATTTT	CASSLDYTDTQYF
-	TRBV21-1	TRBJ2-1	-	TGTGCCAGCAGCAAATCCCGGGAGCCCCCCTACAATGAGCAGTTCTTC	CASSKSREPPYNEQFF
-	TRBV7-9	TRBJ2-5	-	TGTGCCAGCGGCGGGACAGAAGAGACCCAGTACTTC	CASGGTEETQYF
-	TRBV9	TRBJ2-7	-	TGTGCCAGCAGCCCAAGCCAAACGGGGGGCCCTTCCTACGAGCAGTACTTC	CASSPSQTGGPSYEQYF
-	TRBV29-1	TRBJ2-7	-	TGCAGCGTCCCAAGGCAGGGGACGGGTCGCGAGCAGTACTTC	CSVPRQGTGREQYF
TRBD2	TRBV6-1	TRBJ2-7	-	TGTGCCAGCAGTGAAAGCGGGAGGGCGTACGAGCAGTACTTC	CASSESGRAYEQYF
TRBD1	TRBV6-5	TRBJ1-2	-	TGTGCCAGCAGCGGACAGGCCCCTCCGGACTACACCTTC	CASSGQAPPDYTF
-	TRBV24-1	TRBJ2-2	-	TGTGCCACCAGTGCCAACCCTACAGGGACCGGGGAGCTGTTTTTT	CATSANPTGTGELFF
-	TRBV24-1	TRBJ2-6	-	TGTGCCACCAGTGATTCAACCATGAGCTCTGGGGCCAACGTCCTGACTTTC	CATSDSTMSSGANVLTF
TRBD1	TRBV14	TRBJ1-1	few	TGTGCCAGCAGCCAAGGGACAGGGAGGAACACTGAAGCTTTCTTT	CASSQGTGRNTEAFF
-	TRBV4-2	TRBJ1-4	-	TGTGCCAGCAGCCAAGAACAACGGGGTAATGAAAAACTGTTTTTT	CASSQEQRGNEKLFF
TRBD1	TRBV5-6	TRBJ2-1	-	TGTGCCAGCAGCCCCGGGACAGGGGTGAACAATGAGCAGTTCTTC	CASSPGTGVNNEQFF
TRBD1	TRBV4-3	TRBJ1-4	-	TGCGCCAGCAGCCAAGAAGGGGGCGCGGGTAATGAAAAACTGTTTTTT	CASSQEGGAGNEKLFF
-	TRBV10-3	TRBJ1-4	-	TGTGCCATCAGTGAGGCAGTTTCTGAAAAACTGTTTTTT	CAISEAVSEKLFF
-	TRBV5-8	TRBJ1-5	-	TGTGCCAGCAGCTTCCGGAGCAATCAGCCCCAGCATTTT	CASSFRSNQPQHF
TRBD1	TRBV18	TRBJ2-7	-	TGTGCCAGCTCAGTAACCGGGACAGGGGGGTCCCTCAACCACGAGCAGTACTTC	CASSVTGTGGSLNHEQYF
TRBD2	TRBV9	TRBJ2-7	-	TGTGCCAGCAGCAAGACTAGCGGGACCGCTAGATACTACGAGCAGTACTTC	CASSKTSGTARYYEQYF
-	TRBV19	TRBJ2-5	-	TGTGCCAGTAGTGTCGCGGGGTACGAGGAGACCCAGTACTTC	CASSVAGYEETQYF
TRBD1	TRBV19	TRBJ2-5	-	TGTGCCAGTAGTATAGATGGGACAGGGGTGGGGGAGACCCAGTACTTC	CASSIDGTGVGETQYF
TRBD2	TRBV5-1	TRBJ2-2	-	TGCGCCAGCAGCATCCCGGGGGTAGCGGGGCCATTCACCGGGGAGCTGTTTTTT	CASSIPGVAGPFTGELFF
TRBD2	TRBV5-1	TRBJ2-1	-	TGCGCCAGCAGCCCCCGACTAGCGGGGGATTACAATGAGCAGTTCTTC	CASSPRLAGDYNEQFF
-	TRBV5-1	TRBJ2-1	-	TGCGCCAGCAGCTTGGTAGTGGCGGAGCTTTACAATGAGCAGTTCTTC	CASSLVVAELYNEQFF
-	TRBV4-1	TRBJ1-5	-	TGCGCCAGCAGCAACGGGGGTCAGCCCCAGCATTTT	CASSNGGQPQHF
-	TRBV19	TRBJ1-1	once	TGTGCCAGTAGTATAACAGGGTATCGGACTGAAGCTTTCTTT	CASSITGYRTEAFF
TRBD1	TRBV2	TRBJ1-2	-	TGTGCCAGCAGTGACCTGGACAGGGGTTCTAACTATGGCTACACCTTC	CASSDLDRGSNYGYTF
-	TRBV10-2	TRBJ1-6	-	TGCGCCAGCAGTGGGGGGCCTCGGGACCACTATAATTCACCCCTCCACTTT	CASSGGPRDHYNSPLHF
-	TRBV2	TRBJ2-1	-	TGTGCCAGCAGTGAATCTGGAGCCTACAATGAGCAGTTCTTC	CASSESGAYNEQFF